This is a list of T cell receptor beta chains from one sample in a study of T-cell memory formation after mild COVID-19. TCRdb independently ran MiXCR on the 5' RACE reads; one entry per CDR3 protein. The data hold 300,000 to 400,000 distinct CDR3 sequences, with roughly 13% observed a single time. Source material: PBMCs or a T cell subset sorted from them (not recorded which). These receptors all stem from a man aged 18 to 29 who had mild COVID-19 (a few samples of this study predate the infection). Cell type and time point are not known. CDR3s include the opening cysteine and the closing phenylalanine or tryptophan. Each record gives: clone size, D gene, J gene, V gene, CDR3 protein, CDR3 DNA. A D gene is named only where the DNA matches it firmly. Size is omitted from some rows. Given values are once, few, many or a class for expanded clones.

NA	NA	TRBJ2-1	TRBV5-1	CASSQDSSYNEQFF	TGCGCCAGCAGCCAGGACAGCTCCTACAATGAGCAGTTCTTC
few	NA	TRBJ1-1	TRBV27	CASSLRGAREAFF	TGTGCCAGCAGTCTCCGGGGCGCCCGTGAAGCTTTCTTT
few	NA	TRBJ1-5	TRBV15	CATSRDGWGAVDQPQHF	TGTGCCACCAGCAGAGATGGTTGGGGGGCGGTGGACCAGCCCCAGCATTTT
NA	NA	TRBJ2-5	TRBV6-2/TRBV6-3	CASSVPSRGPQETQYF	TGTGCCAGCAGTGTCCCGTCTCGGGGGCCCCAAGAGACCCAGTACTTC
NA	TRBD1	TRBJ1-5	TRBV6-4	CASSVTGARISNQPQHF	TGTGCCAGCAGTGTAACAGGGGCGCGGATTAGCAATCAGCCCCAGCATTTT
NA	NA	TRBJ2-1	TRBV9	CASSVAWESSYNEQFF	TGTGCCAGCAGCGTAGCATGGGAGAGCTCCTACAATGAGCAGTTCTTC
NA	NA	TRBJ1-1	TRBV7-9	CASSYDSEAFF	TGTGCCAGCAGCTACGACAGTGAAGCTTTCTTT
few	NA	TRBJ1-1	TRBV5-1	CASSLALTANTEAFF	TGCGCCAGCAGCTTGGCCCTGACGGCGAACACTGAAGCTTTCTTT
many	NA	TRBJ2-3	TRBV4-1	CASSQGSTSPDTQYF	TGCGCCAGCAGCCAAGGATCCACTAGCCCAGATACGCAGTATTTT
few	NA	TRBJ2-1	TRBV15	CATSRDGLGAYNEQFF	TGTGCCACCAGCAGAGATGGCTTAGGGGCCTACAATGAGCAGTTCTTC
NA	NA	TRBJ2-1	TRBV6-2/TRBV6-3	CASSYVGGDNEQFF	TGTGCCAGCAGTTACGTAGGGGGGGACAATGAGCAGTTCTTC
many	TRBD2	TRBJ2-3	TRBV20-1	CSASGLAGGQADTQYF	TGCAGTGCCAGCGGACTAGCGGGGGGGCAGGCAGATACGCAGTATTTT
many	NA	TRBJ2-3	TRBV5-1	CASSSGLASRDTQYF	TGCGCCAGCAGCTCGGGACTCGCGTCTAGGGATACGCAGTATTTT
NA	TRBD1	TRBJ1-2	TRBV12-3/TRBV12-4	CASSPQAGGDYGYTF	TGTGCCAGCAGTCCACAGGCAGGGGGCGACTATGGCTACACCTTC
NA	TRBD1	TRBJ2-2	TRBV2	CASSTGQGTGELFF	TGTGCCAGCAGTACGGGACAGGGGACCGGGGAGCTGTTTTTT
few	NA	TRBJ2-6	TRBV2	CASSEEGTGANVLTF	TGTGCCAGCAGTGAGGAGGGGACTGGGGCCAACGTCCTGACTTTC
few	NA	TRBJ1-4	TRBV7-9	CASSLIEREKLFF	TGTGCCAGCAGCTTAATAGAACGTGAAAAACTGTTTTTT
few	NA	TRBJ2-2	TRBV7-9	CASSKVTGGSGELFF	TGTGCCAGCAGTAAAGTGACCGGGGGCTCCGGGGAGCTGTTTTTT
NA	NA	TRBJ1-5	TRBV27	CASSDSSDRRNQPQHF	TGTGCCAGCAGTGACTCGAGCGACAGGCGGAATCAGCCCCAGCATTTT
many	NA	TRBJ2-3	TRBV7-2	CASTLRGGGVDTQYF	TGTGCCAGCACCCTTCGTGGGGGCGGGGTAGATACGCAGTATTTT
NA	NA	TRBJ2-2	TRBV6-1	CASSEGAAGPAGELFF	TGTGCCAGCAGTGAAGGAGCGGCGGGGCCGGCCGGGGAGCTGTTTTTT
NA	TRBD2	TRBJ2-3	TRBV6-5	CASSYRAGGHGDTQYF	TGTGCCAGCAGTTACCGGGCGGGGGGGCATGGAGATACGCAGTATTTT
NA	TRBD2	TRBJ2-3	TRBV9	CASSEGLALLGTDTQYF	TGTGCCAGCAGCGAGGGACTAGCGCTGCTCGGCACAGATACGCAGTATTTT
few	NA	TRBJ1-2	TRBV7-2	CASSPLFGTNYGYTF	TGTGCCAGCAGCCCGCTTTTCGGGACAAACTATGGCTACACCTTC
many	NA	TRBJ2-2	TRBV6-5	CASVEGNTGELFF	TGTGCCAGCGTGGAGGGGAACACCGGGGAGCTGTTTTTT
NA	NA	TRBJ1-2	TRBV12-3/TRBV12-4	CASRQGGYGYTF	TGTGCCAGCAGACAGGGAGGCTATGGCTACACCTTC
NA	TRBD1	TRBJ1-1	TRBV6-6	CASSYPPDTGGETEAFF	TGTGCCAGCAGTTACCCGCCCGATACAGGGGGCGAAACTGAAGCTTTCTTT
many	NA	TRBJ2-2	TRBV12-3/TRBV12-4	CASSPAENTGELFF	TGTGCCAGCAGCCCCGCAGAAAACACCGGGGAGCTGTTTTTT
NA	NA	TRBJ1-1	TRBV7-9	CASSLRVVYTEAFF	TGTGCCAGCAGCCTCAGGGTGGTATACACTGAAGCTTTCTTT
few	TRBD2	TRBJ2-3	TRBV5-1	CASSAKLAGDTDTQYF	TGCGCCAGCAGCGCAAAACTAGCGGGAGACACAGATACGCAGTATTTT
few	NA	TRBJ1-1	TRBV7-2	CASSLRLLGAEAFF	TGTGCCAGCAGCTTACGACTTTTGGGCGCTGAAGCTTTCTTT
NA	NA	TRBJ2-7	TRBV5-5	CASSLEDNSYEQYF	TGTGCCAGCAGCTTGGAGGACAACTCCTACGAGCAGTACTTC
many	TRBD1	TRBJ2-5	TRBV4-3	CASSPRDRGETQYF	TGCGCCAGCAGCCCGCGGGACAGGGGAGAGACCCAGTACTTC
NA	NA	TRBJ1-2	TRBV29-1	CSVEELGYRGYTF	TGCAGCGTTGAAGAGTTAGGGTACCGTGGCTACACCTTC
NA	NA	TRBJ1-1	TRBV4-3	CASSQDPALNTEAFF	TGCGCCAGCAGCCAAGATCCAGCTCTGAACACTGAAGCTTTCTTT
many	NA	TRBJ1-3	TRBV5-1	CASSMGRNTIYF	TGCGCCAGCAGCATGGGAAGAAACACCATATATTTT
NA	NA	TRBJ2-3	TRBV5-1	CASSLWTVNTDTQYF	TGCGCCAGCAGCTTGTGGACAGTCAACACAGATACGCAGTATTTT
many	NA	TRBJ2-3	TRBV6-4	CASSVAVGGEDTQYF	TGTGCCAGCAGTGTTGCTGTTGGCGGCGAAGATACGCAGTATTTT
NA	TRBD1	TRBJ2-5	TRBV12-3/TRBV12-4	CASSLIQTGRETQYF	TGTGCCAGCAGTTTAATTCAGACAGGGCGAGAGACCCAGTACTTC
few	NA	TRBJ1-4	TRBV2	CASSGQGREKLFF	TGTGCCAGCAGTGGGCAGGGGAGGGAAAAACTGTTTTTT
NA	NA	TRBJ2-3	TRBV5-6	CASSLAGGHWDTQYF	TGTGCCAGCAGCTTGGCGGGGGGACATTGGGATACGCAGTATTTT
NA	TRBD2	TRBJ2-7	TRBV6-5	CASSYSGLADYEQYF	TGTGCCAGCAGTTACTCCGGACTAGCGGATTACGAGCAGTACTTC
many	TRBD1	TRBJ1-1	TRBV19	CASIGTGSRVSGGAFF	TGTGCCAGTATCGGGACAGGGTCTCGAGTATCAGGGGGAGCTTTCTTT
NA	TRBD1	TRBJ1-5	TRBV9	CASSVGQGGSNQPQHF	TGTGCCAGCAGTGTAGGACAGGGAGGAAGCAATCAGCCCCAGCATTTT
few	TRBD1	TRBJ1-5	TRBV4-1	CASSQDRTGGFAQPQHF	TGCGCCAGCAGCCAAGATAGGACAGGGGGATTTGCTCAGCCCCAGCATTTT
NA	NA	TRBJ2-5	TRBV28	CASSYPGAGGASHPQETQYF	TGTGCCAGCAGTTACCCGGGGGCTGGGGGGGCGAGCCACCCCCAAGAGACCCAGTACTTC
NA	NA	TRBJ2-5	TRBV5-6	CASNGETQYF	TGTGCCAGCAACGGAGAGACCCAGTACTTC
NA	TRBD1	TRBJ1-6	TRBV25-1	CASSPGTESSPLHF	TGTGCCAGCAGTCCTGGGACAGAGTCCTCACCCCTCCACTTT
few	TRBD1	TRBJ2-3	TRBV6-1	CASSRQGPDTQYF	TGTGCCAGCAGTCGACAGGGCCCAGATACGCAGTATTTT
few	NA	TRBJ2-7	TRBV7-9	CASSSTRFLSYEQYF	TGTGCCAGCAGCTCTACTCGGTTTCTCTCCTACGAGCAGTACTTC